The clone carrying this T cell receptor (beta chain) was seen a few times. Its antigen is unknown. The entry originates in a study of PD-1 blockade in classical Hodgkin lymphoma. The V gene lost 3 bases and the J gene lost 9 bases, with 15 bases spanning the gap. The CDR3 spans 14 residues. The germline V gene has CDR1 ENHRY and CDR2 SYGVKD. All patients experienced relapse after autologous stem cell transplantation, and brentuximab vedotin exposure was variable. The protocol was immunoSEQ multiplex PCR, while the TCRdb copy is restricted to in-frame clones and leaves out a portion. This sample has about 43,000 clones, with around three quarters found just once. Study results and limitations: Diversity in CD4+ TCRs, unlike that measured in CD8+ TCRs, had risen significantly by C4D1. The diversity seen at baseline in complete responders resembled that of newly diagnosed patients.

The rearrangement uses TRBV10-3 and TRBJ1-5; possible D gene TRBD1, 5 bases. The input for sequencing was peripheral blood mononuclear cells (PBMCs), taken before the second cycle of nivolumab. This receptor was obtained from a human donor with classical Hodgkin lymphoma. The CDR3 sequence is CAISDLSGSGPQHF. CDR3 DNA sequence: TGTGCCATCAGTGATCTGTCAGGGTCGGGGCCCCAGCATTTT.